This T cell receptor beta chain comes out of a study of identical twins. Whole-study findings and limits: Modeled out-of-frame TCR alpha sharing in monozygotic twins fell below observed levels.

Germline loops: CDR1 LNHDA, CDR2 SQIVND (reference sequence). Trimming shortened V by 5 bases and J by 4 bases, and 15 bases separated the two germline ends. The CDR3 length is 14 residues. TCRdb itself ran the 5' RACE reads through MiXCR, one entry per CDR3 protein. The sample contains fewer than 450,000 distinct CDR3 sequences, around 9.7% of which appear only once. Concerning this clonotype: The antigen is not known.

The sequenced material came from naive T cells sorted from blood. The chain employs TRBV19 and TRBJ2-7; D is unresolved. This TCR was recovered from a woman between 45 and 60 years old in good health. The CDR3 nucleotides are TGTGCCAGTAGTTCCGAACTAAGGTCGTACGAGCAGTACTTC. It yields the protein CASSSELRSYEQYF.